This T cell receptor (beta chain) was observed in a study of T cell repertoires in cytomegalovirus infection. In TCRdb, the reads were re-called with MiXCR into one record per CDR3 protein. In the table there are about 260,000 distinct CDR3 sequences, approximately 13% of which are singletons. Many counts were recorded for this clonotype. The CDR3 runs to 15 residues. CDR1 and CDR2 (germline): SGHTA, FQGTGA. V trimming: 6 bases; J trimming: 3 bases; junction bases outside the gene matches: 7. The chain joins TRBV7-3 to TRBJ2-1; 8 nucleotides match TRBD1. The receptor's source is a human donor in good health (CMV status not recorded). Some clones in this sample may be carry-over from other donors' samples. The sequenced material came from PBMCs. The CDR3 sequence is CASSYPGQDYNEQFF. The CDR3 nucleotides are TGTGCCAGCAGTTATCCGGGACAGGACTACAATGAGCAGTTCTTC.